These 3 T cell receptor beta chains originate from one sample sequenced in a study of blood T cell repertoires in COVID-19 (dated by TCRdb to 2020 to 2022). Libraries were prepared through the immunoSEQ multiplex PCR assay. TCRdb's version of the immuneACCESS table is confined to in-frame rearrangements and falls short of the full clone set. An unresolved V gene accounts for under half of the shortfall where checked; the remainder is of unknown origin. The sample yields fewer than 250,000 clones; 80% to 85% were counted once. The top ten constitute 5.5% to 7.5% of the sample. Sequencing was carried out using PBMCs or T cells enriched from blood (not recorded which). All receptors come from a woman in her forties who had recovered from COVID-19.

V is TRBV7-2 and J is TRBJ1-2; D ambiguous. There are 14 residues in the CDR3. Trimming shortened V by 7 bases and J by 3 bases, and 15 bases separated the two germline ends. Per germline, CDR1 SGHTA and CDR2 FQGNSA. CDR3 nucleotides: TGTGCCAGCACCCCTTTCGGTTCTGACTATGGCTACACCTTC. This codes for CASTPFGSDYGYTF.

The chain is built from TRBV28 and TRBJ1-4, with 7 bases that match TRBD1. V trimming: 6 bases; J trimming: 10 bases; junction bases outside the gene matches: 11. This CDR3 has 14 residues. Germline V gene lookup returns CDR1 MDHEN and CDR2 SYDVKM. DNA of the CDR3: TGTGCCAGCAGAGCCGGGACAGTATCCCGAAAACTGTTTTTT. Residues: CASRAGTVSRKLFF.

V usage is TRBV5-6 and J usage is TRBJ1-2; 8 nucleotides line up with TRBD1. V dropped 3 bases and J dropped 4; count of bases not matched to a gene: 2. Germline V gene data show CDR1 as SGHDT and CDR2 as YYEEEE. There are 13 residues in the CDR3. CDR3 DNA sequence: TGTGCCAGCAGCTCAGACAGGGGCTATGGCTACACCTTC. It is translated as CASSSDRGYGYTF. The full variable domain, with the rest looked up from reference TRBV5-6 and TRBJ1-2, is DAGVTQSPTHLIKTRGQQVTLRCSPKSGHDTVSWYQQALGQGPQFIFQYYEEEERQRGNFPDRFSGHQFPNYSSELNVNALLLGDSALYLCASSSDRGYGYTFGSGTRLTVV.